This T cell receptor beta chain was obtained from a study of T-cell reconstitution after alpha-beta-depleted transplantation in children. At least ten counts were recorded for this clonotype. The antigen remains undetermined. Unique molecular identifiers were incorporated when the TCRbeta library was constructed. TCRdb used MiXCR to reprocess the PCR reads, holding one entry per CDR3 protein. The sample holds about 490,000 distinct CDR3 sequences, more than 9% seen once. Regarding the study as a whole: Most T-cell counts and diversity one year after the transplant came from T cells that were newly produced. From surviving recipient T cells and thymic progenitors came the high day-60 TCRbeta diversity observed in some patients.

The sequencing used PBMCs, collected before TCRalphabeta/CD19-depleted stem cell transplant. This receptor was identified in a child younger than 10 with inherited bone marrow failure, due to receive a stem cell transplant.

CDR3 region: CSVGNLGVPNYGYTF. The CDR3 region has the DNA TGCAGCGTTGGCAATTTAGGGGTCCCCAACTATGGCTACACCTTC. The chain employs TRBV29-1 and TRBJ1-2, with D perhaps matching TRBD1 (5 bases). This CDR3 contains 15 residues. Germline V gene lookup returns CDR1 SQVTM and CDR2 ANQGSEA. V was cut by 4 bases and J by 2 bases, with 17 bases left in between. Full variable domain (rest looked up from reference TRBV29-1 and TRBJ1-2): SAVISQKPSRDICQRGTSLTIQCQVDSQVTMMFWYRQQPGQSLTLIATANQGSEATYESGFVIDKFPISRPNLTFSTLTVSNMSPEDSSIYLCSVGNLGVPNYGYTFGSGTRLTVV.